This TCR beta chain came from a study of blood T cell repertoires in COVID-19. Study information: PBMCs, B-cell-depleted T cells, or T cells provided the cDNA or gDNA that made up the material.

Profiled with immunoSEQ multiplex PCR; TCRdb holds only in-frame clones, not every one. Here the sample spans tens of thousands of clones, more than 70% being singletons. This clone appeared a few times. J lost 8 bases, V lost 3 bases, and 7 bases had no gene match. CDR3 size: 14 residues. The germline gives CDR1 SQVTM, CDR2 ANQGSEA. This clonotype was sampled from a man aged 30-40 years with COVID-19, enrolled during active disease. This rearrangement joins TRBV29-1 to TRBJ2-1, with 10 bases identical to TRBD2. Sequenced material: peripheral blood. CDR3 coding DNA: TGCAGCGTTGATGGGCTAGCGGGAGTGGATGAGCAGTTCTTC. Its protein is CSVDGLAGVDEQFF.